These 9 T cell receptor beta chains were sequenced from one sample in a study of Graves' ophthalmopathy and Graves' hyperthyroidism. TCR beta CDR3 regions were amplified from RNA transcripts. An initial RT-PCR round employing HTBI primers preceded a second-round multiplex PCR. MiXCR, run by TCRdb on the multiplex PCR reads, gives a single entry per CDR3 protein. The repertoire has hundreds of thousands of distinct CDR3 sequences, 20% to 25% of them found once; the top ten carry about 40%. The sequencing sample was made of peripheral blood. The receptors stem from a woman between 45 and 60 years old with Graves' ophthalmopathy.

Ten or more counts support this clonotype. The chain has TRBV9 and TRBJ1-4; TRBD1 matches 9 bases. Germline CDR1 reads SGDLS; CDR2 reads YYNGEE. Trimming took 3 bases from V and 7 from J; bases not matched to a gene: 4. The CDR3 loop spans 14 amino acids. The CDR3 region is CASSGGTGFEKLFF. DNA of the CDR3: TGTGCCAGCAGCGGAGGGACAGGGTTTGAAAAACTGTTTTTT.

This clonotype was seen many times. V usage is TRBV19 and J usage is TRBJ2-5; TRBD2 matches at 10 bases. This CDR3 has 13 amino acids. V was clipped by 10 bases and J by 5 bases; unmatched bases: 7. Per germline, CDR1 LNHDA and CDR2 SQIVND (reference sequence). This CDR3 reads CATGSGRRETQYF. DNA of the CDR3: TGTGCCACAGGTAGCGGGAGGAGGGAGACCCAGTACTTC.

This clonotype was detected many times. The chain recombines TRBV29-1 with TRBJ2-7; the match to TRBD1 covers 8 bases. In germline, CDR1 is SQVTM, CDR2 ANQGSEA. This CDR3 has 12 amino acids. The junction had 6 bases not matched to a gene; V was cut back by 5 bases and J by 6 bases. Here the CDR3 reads CSVTGGRGEQYF. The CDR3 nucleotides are TGCAGCGTTACAGGGGGTAGAGGCGAGCAGTACTTC.

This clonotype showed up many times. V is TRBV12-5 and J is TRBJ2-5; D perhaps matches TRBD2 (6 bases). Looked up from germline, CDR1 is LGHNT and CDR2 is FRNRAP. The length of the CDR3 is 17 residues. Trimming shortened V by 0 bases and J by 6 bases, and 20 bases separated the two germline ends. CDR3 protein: CASGLVTTSGRGKTQYF. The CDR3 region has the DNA TGTGCTAGTGGTTTGGTTACGACCTCGGGGCGGGGAAAGACCCAGTACTTC.

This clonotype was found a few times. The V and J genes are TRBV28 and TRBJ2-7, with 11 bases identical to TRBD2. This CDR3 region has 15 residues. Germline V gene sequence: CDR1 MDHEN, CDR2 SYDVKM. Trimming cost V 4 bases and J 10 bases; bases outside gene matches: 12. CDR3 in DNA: TGTGCCAGCAGTTCTAGCGGGAGGTACATGGTTGTTCAGTACTTC. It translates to CASSSSGRYMVVQYF.

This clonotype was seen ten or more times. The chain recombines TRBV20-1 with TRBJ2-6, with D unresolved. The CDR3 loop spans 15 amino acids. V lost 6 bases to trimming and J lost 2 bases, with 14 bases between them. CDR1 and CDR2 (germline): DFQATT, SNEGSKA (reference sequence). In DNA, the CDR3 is TGCAGTGCAAGCAAACAAGGAGCTGGGGCCAACGTCCTGACTTTC. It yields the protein CSASKQGAGANVLTF.

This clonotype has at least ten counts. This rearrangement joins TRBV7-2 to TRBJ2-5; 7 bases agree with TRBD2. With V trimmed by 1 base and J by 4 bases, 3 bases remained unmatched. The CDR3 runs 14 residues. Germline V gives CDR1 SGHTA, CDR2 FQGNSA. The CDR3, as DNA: TGTGCCAGCAGCTTAGGGAGCGGGGTAGAGACCCAGTACTTC. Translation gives CASSLGSGVETQYF.

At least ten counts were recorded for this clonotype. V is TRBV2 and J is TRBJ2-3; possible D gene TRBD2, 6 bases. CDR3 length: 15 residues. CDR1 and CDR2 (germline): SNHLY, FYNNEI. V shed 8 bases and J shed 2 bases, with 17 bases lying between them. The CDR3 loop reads CASAPSGLPTDTQYF. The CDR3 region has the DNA TGTGCCAGCGCTCCGAGCGGGCTCCCCACAGATACGCAGTATTTT. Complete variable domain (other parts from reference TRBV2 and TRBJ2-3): EPEVTQTPSHQVTQMGQEVILRCVPISNHLYFYWYRQILGQKVEFLVSFYNNEISEKSEIFDDQFSVERPDGSNFTLKIRSTKLEDSAMYFCASAPSGLPTDTQYFGPGTRLTVL.

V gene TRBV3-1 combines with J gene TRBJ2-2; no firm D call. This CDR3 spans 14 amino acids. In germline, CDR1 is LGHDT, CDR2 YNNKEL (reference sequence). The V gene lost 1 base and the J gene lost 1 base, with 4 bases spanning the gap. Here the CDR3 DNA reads TGTGCCAGCAGCCAAGTCGGGAACACCGGGGAGCTGTTTTTT. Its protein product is CASSQVGNTGELFF.